Listed here are 27 T cell receptor beta chains from one sample, sequenced in a study of blood T cell repertoires in COVID-19. Sequencing was performed with immunoSEQ multiplex PCR; in TCRdb, only in-frame clones are kept and a portion is missing. The data contain 90,000 to 150,000 clones, approximately 86% of them seen just once; the ten biggest clones take up 0.88%. Sequencing input: peripheral blood. All receptors derive from a woman between 50 and 59 years old with active or convalescent COVID-19.

V usage is TRBV7-8 and J usage is TRBJ2-7, with 9 bases identical to TRBD2. Looked up from germline, CDR1 is SGHVS and CDR2 is FQNEAQ. Trimming took 2 bases from V and 2 from J; bases not matched to a gene: 7. This CDR3 is 16 amino acids long. CDR3 bases: TGTGCCAGCAGCTTATGGGTAGCGGGAGCCGCCTACGAGCAGTACTTC. Translation: CASSLWVAGAAYEQYF. The variable domain in full, with the rest retrieved from reference TRBV7-8 and TRBJ2-7, is GAGVSQSPRYKVAKRGQDVALRCDPISGHVSLFWYQQALGQGPEFLTYFQNEAQLDKSGLPSDRFFAERPEGSVSTLKIQRTQQEDSAVYLCASSLWVAGAAYEQYFGPGTRLTVT.

V and J are TRBV28 and TRBJ1-5; D is possibly TRBD1 (6 bases). The CDR3 loop spans 17 amino acids. Germline V gives CDR1 MDHEN, CDR2 SYDVKM. V was shortened by 6 bases and J by 5 bases, with 23 bases between the two germline ends. The CDR3 sequence: CASRLVPNREGHQPQHF. CDR3 in DNA: TGTGCCAGCAGATTGGTCCCGAACAGGGAGGGCCATCAGCCCCAGCATTTT.

This sequence joins TRBV7-2 and TRBJ2-2, with a weak D call TRBD1 (5 bases). Trimming left V 3 bases short and J 6 bases short, with 23 bases between. The CDR3 covers 18 residues. Germline CDR1 and CDR2: SGHTA and FQGNSA. CDR3 coding DNA: TGTGCCAGCAGCTTTTTGCAACAGGCGGTGCGATACGCCGGGGAGCTGTTTTTT. As protein: CASSFLQQAVRYAGELFF.

This rearrangement joins TRBV28 to TRBJ1-2, with 11 bases fitting TRBD1. The trim removed 6 bases at V and 8 bases at J, leaving 5 bases unmatched. This CDR3 has 13 amino acids. Germline values: CDR1 MDHEN, CDR2 SYDVKM. CDR3 amino acids: CASRLGQGVGYTF. The CDR3 DNA follows: TGTGCCAGCAGACTGGGACAGGGGGTAGGCTACACCTTC.

J is TRBJ2-1 and V is TRBV6-5; 11 bases agree with TRBD1. Germline V lookup: CDR1 MNHEY, CDR2 SVGAGI. The V segment lost 2 bases and the J segment 13 bases; nucleotides outside the gene matches: 13. The CDR3 runs 16 residues. This chain's CDR3 is CASSYRWTGGAYEQFF. The CDR3 DNA is TGTGCCAGCAGTTACCGTTGGACAGGGGGCGCTTACGAACAGTTCTTC.

The chain links TRBV28 to TRBJ1-2; 7 bases align to TRBD1. The CDR3 is made up of 17 amino acids. Germline CDR1 is MDHEN and CDR2 is SYDVKM. Trimming at V came to 5 bases and at J to 6 bases, leaving 18 bases not matched to a gene. The DNA for the CDR3 is TGTGCCAGCAGTGAACCCCCGACAGGGTGGCCGCCGGATGGCTACACCTTC. Protein: CASSEPPTGWPPDGYTF.

This chain uses TRBV27 with TRBJ2-7; 15 positions agree with TRBD2. V was pared by 3 bases and J by 4 bases, with 1 base of the junction left unmatched. Germline V lookup: CDR1 MNHEY, CDR2 SMNVEV (reference sequence). This CDR3 spans 15 amino acids. The CDR3 spells CASSLGLAGGYEQYF. The DNA of the CDR3 is TGTGCCAGCAGTTTGGGACTAGCGGGAGGATACGAGCAGTACTTC.

The V gene is TRBV5-8, the J gene TRBJ2-1, with a tentative D call TRBD1 (5 bases). CDR3 size: 12 residues. CDR1 and CDR2 from the germline V gene are SGHTS and YDEGEE. Trimming cost V 5 bases and J 10 bases, with 13 bases left between them. The CDR3 DNA reads as TGTGCCAGCAGGTCAGGGCATCAGGAGCAGTTCTTC. It translates to CASRSGHQEQFF.

The V call is TRBV9, the J call TRBJ1-6; TRBD1 matches at 12 bases. The CDR3 runs to 15 residues. From germline, CDR1 is SGDLS and CDR2 YYNGEE. J was trimmed by 10 bases and V by 3 bases; bases with no gene match: 5. CDR3 nucleotide sequence: TGTGCCAGCAGCGCTGGGACAGGGGGCAGGTCACCCCTCCACTTT. Translation: CASSAGTGGRSPLHF.

V and J are TRBV9 and TRBJ2-3; 7 nucleotides line up with TRBD1. The CDR3 consists of 14 residues. The V gene end was trimmed by 3 bases and the J gene end by 4 bases; junction bases not matched to a gene: 5. Germline V gene sequence: CDR1 SGDLS, CDR2 YYNGEE. The CDR3 loop reads CASSAQGWSDTQYF. The CDR3 region has the DNA TGTGCCAGCAGCGCACAGGGGTGGTCAGATACGCAGTATTTT.

The V gene is TRBV5-4, the J gene TRBJ2-2, with D maybe TRBD2 (6 bases). Trimming cost V 4 bases and J 5 bases, with 21 bases left between them. This CDR3 has 17 residues. CDR1 SGHNT and CDR2 YYREEE come from the germline V gene (reference sequence). The CDR3 nucleotides read TGTGCCAGCAGCGCCGCGGCGGGCGGGGCGGGGACCGGGGAGCTGTTTTTT. Translating it yields CASSAAAGGAGTGELFF.

This clone came up a few times. The chain carries TRBV7-8 and TRBJ2-6; no firm D call. This CDR3 region has 17 residues. Between the trimmed V and J ends, which lost 0 bases and 0 bases, there was a span of 9 bases. CDR1 and CDR2 (germline): SGHVS, FQNEAQ. The CDR3 sequence: CASSLAAAISGANVLTF. The DNA for the CDR3 is TGTGCCAGCAGCTTAGCGGCCGCAATCTCTGGGGCCAACGTCCTGACTTTC.

The count of this clone is one. This chain joins TRBV2 and TRBJ1-6; 8 bases align to TRBD1. The CDR3 loop spans 14 amino acids. Germline values: CDR1 SNHLY, CDR2 FYNNEI. V trimming: 5 bases; J trimming: 7 bases; junction bases outside the gene matches: 4. The CDR3 sequence: CASSIGTGNSPLHF. In DNA, the CDR3 is TGTGCCAGCAGTATAGGGACAGGCAATTCACCCCTCCACTTT.

The rearrangement links TRBV5-4 to TRBJ1-6; 9 nucleotides match TRBD1. CDR3 size: 16 residues. Germline V gives CDR1 SGHNT, CDR2 YYREEE (reference sequence). The ends lost 5 bases at V and 6 bases at J; junction bases unmatched: 9. The CDR3 DNA sequence: TGTGCCAGCAGTGTTAAACAGGGGGCAGGTAATTCACCCCTCCACTTT. Translating it yields CASSVKQGAGNSPLHF.

The chain has TRBV24-1 and TRBJ1-1; no clear D. Trimming pared 2 bases from V and 1 base from J, leaving 4 bases between. There are 13 residues in the CDR3. Germline CDR1 and CDR2: KGHDR and SFDVKD. The CDR3 loop reads CATSDYGNTEAFF. The DNA of the CDR3 is TGTGCCACCAGTGATTACGGGAACACTGAAGCTTTCTTT.

In DNA, the CDR3 is TGTGCCAGCACCCAATATAGCCCGACTAGCGGGAGCGGCACAGATACGCAGTATTTT. Protein product: CASTQYSPTSGSGTDTQYF. This chain connects TRBV27 to TRBJ2-3; TRBD2 matches at 12 bases. V trimming: 7 bases; J trimming: 1 base; junction bases outside the gene matches: 15. This CDR3 is built from 19 residues. The germline V gene has CDR1 MNHEY and CDR2 SMNVEV (reference sequence).

V and J are TRBV2 and TRBJ2-7; TRBD2 agrees at 14 bases. The germline V gene encodes CDR1 SNHLY and CDR2 FYNNEI. V shed 10 bases, J shed 5 bases, and the junction held 10 bases outside the gene matches. The CDR3 loop spans 15 amino acids. This CDR3 reads CATHGTSGSLNEQYF. CDR3 sequence (DNA): TGTGCCACCCACGGGACTAGCGGGAGCCTCAACGAGCAGTACTTC.

The gene calls are TRBV27 and TRBJ2-3, with D possibly matching TRBD2 (5 bases). V lost 8 bases and J 1 base, leaving 10 bases between the germline ends. Per germline, CDR1 MNHEY and CDR2 SMNVEV (reference sequence). The CDR3 is made up of 13 amino acids. This CDR3 reads CASGGGGTDTQYF. Here the CDR3 DNA reads TGTGCCAGCGGAGGTGGGGGCACAGATACGCAGTATTTT.

J is TRBJ2-7 and V is TRBV7-2; 11 nucleotides line up with TRBD2. Germline-derived CDR1 and CDR2 are SGHTA and FQGNSA. This CDR3 has 14 amino acids. V trimming: 6 bases; J trimming: 7 bases; junction bases outside the gene matches: 8. The CDR3 here is CASRPGTSGPEQYF. The CDR3 DNA reads TGTGCCAGCAGGCCCGGGACTAGCGGCCCTGAGCAGTACTTC.

The chain carries TRBV6-2 or TRBV6-3 and TRBJ2-7, with 9 bases lining up with TRBD1. Germline-derived CDR1 and CDR2 are MNHEY and SVGEGT. V lost 2 bases, J lost 4 bases, and 9 bases stayed unmatched. The CDR3 length is 16 residues. DNA for the CDR3: TGTGCCAGCAGTTACCCAGAACAGGGGGCCCGTTACGAGCAGTACTTC. Translation: CASSYPEQGARYEQYF.

V gene TRBV28 combines with J gene TRBJ1-5; D is ambiguous. Germline V gives CDR1 MDHEN, CDR2 SYDVKM. Trimming shortened V by 1 base and J by 4 bases, and 11 bases separated the two germline ends. The CDR3 runs 15 residues. CDR3 nucleotides: TGTGCCAGCAGTTTATTGACTGGGTTAAATCAGCCCCAGCATTTT. Translation gives CASSLLTGLNQPQHF.

The rearrangement joins TRBV28 to TRBJ2-7; D gene uncertain. This CDR3 spans 16 amino acids. V lost 5 bases, J lost 3 bases, and 20 bases lay in between. Per the germline V gene, CDR1 is MDHEN and CDR2 is SYDVKM. This CDR3 reads CASSPLPPLGFYEQYF. Here the CDR3 DNA reads TGTGCCAGCAGTCCCTTACCCCCTCTCGGGTTCTACGAGCAGTACTTC. The full variable domain, in which reference TRBV28 and TRBJ2-7 provide the parts outside the CDR3, is DVKVTQSSRYLVKRTGEKVFLECVQDMDHENMFWYRQDPGLGLRLIYFSYDVKMKEKGDIPEGYSVSREKKERFSLILESASTNQTSMYLCASSPLPPLGFYEQYFGPGTRLTVT.

The DNA for the CDR3 is TGTGCCAGCAGACTTCGTGGAGCTGGGGCCAACGTCCTGACTTTC. Translation gives CASRLRGAGANVLTF. The chain uses TRBV3-1 (or the pseudogene TRBV3-2) and TRBJ2-6; D uncertain. The CDR3 is made up of 15 amino acids. Trimming left V 6 bases short and J 2 bases short, with 11 bases between. Germline CDR1 and CDR2: LGHDT and YNNKEL (reference sequence).

This chain links TRBV5-1 with TRBJ2-1, with 9 positions matching TRBD2. The CDR3 sequence is 16 residues long. V was pared by 4 bases and J by 9 bases, with 14 bases of the junction left unmatched. Germline assignment: CDR1 SGHRS and CDR2 YFSETQ. The DNA of the CDR3 is TGCGCCAGCAGCGATCGCCCGGCGGGAGGGTTGGGTGAGCAGTTCTTC. Protein product: CASSDRPAGGLGEQFF.

A few counts support this clone. The rearrangement uses TRBV6-2 or TRBV6-3 and TRBJ1-1; D perhaps matches TRBD1 (6 bases). The CDR3 length is 15 residues. V was clipped by 4 bases and J by 9 bases, with 21 bases between them. From germline, CDR1 is MNHEY and CDR2 SVGEGT. The CDR3 DNA sequence: TGTGCCAGCAGTTCGCCCAGCATGGCAGGGGAACAAGCTTTCTTT. It is translated as CASSSPSMAGEQAFF.

This clone was observed once. The chain couples TRBV12-5 to TRBJ2-1; TRBD1 matches 10 bases. The junction had 8 bases not matched to a gene; V was cut back by 3 bases and J by 0 bases. CDR1 is LGHNT and CDR2 is FRNRAP in the germline V gene. The CDR3 is made up of 18 amino acids. CDR3 amino acids: CASGFPPDRGNSYNEQFF. CDR3 sequence (DNA): TGTGCTAGTGGTTTCCCCCCGGACAGGGGGAACTCCTACAATGAGCAGTTCTTC.

The gene calls are TRBV2 and TRBJ2-7; TRBD1 agrees at 10 bases. Germline loops: CDR1 SNHLY, CDR2 FYNNEI. The CDR3 contains 12 residues. V shed 11 bases, J shed 6 bases, and the junction held 7 bases outside the gene matches. CDR3 in DNA: TGTGCCGGAAGACAGGGGGCGGGCGAGCAGTACTTC. It specifies CAGRQGAGEQYF.